This T cell receptor (beta chain) came from a study of blood T cell repertoires in COVID-19. Study details: Acute and convalescent COVID-19 specimens originated in the United States, Italy and Spain. T cells, B-cell-depleted T cells, or PBMCs supplied cDNA or gDNA.

In the original analysis: Reference gene primer amplification gave estimated nucleated cell counts. Data came from immunoSEQ multiplex PCR; TCRdb stores just in-frame clones and leaves some out. D and trimming were read from the DNA, whereas the V and J calls and clone size are those reported in that table. The profile shows about 36,000 clones, 60% to 85% of them singletons. This CDR3 spans 14 amino acids. The V and J ends lost 2 bases and 5 bases respectively, with 13 bases between them. Germline-derived CDR1 and CDR2 are MNHEY and SMNVEV (reference sequence). This chain connects TRBV27 to TRBJ2-7, with D possibly TRBD2 on 5 matching bases. Material for sequencing was peripheral blood. The TCR comes from a man aged 60-69 years with active COVID-19. CDR3 residues: CASSLLGPGDEQYF. The DNA of the CDR3 is TGTGCCAGCAGTTTACTAGGACCCGGGGACGAGCAGTACTTC.